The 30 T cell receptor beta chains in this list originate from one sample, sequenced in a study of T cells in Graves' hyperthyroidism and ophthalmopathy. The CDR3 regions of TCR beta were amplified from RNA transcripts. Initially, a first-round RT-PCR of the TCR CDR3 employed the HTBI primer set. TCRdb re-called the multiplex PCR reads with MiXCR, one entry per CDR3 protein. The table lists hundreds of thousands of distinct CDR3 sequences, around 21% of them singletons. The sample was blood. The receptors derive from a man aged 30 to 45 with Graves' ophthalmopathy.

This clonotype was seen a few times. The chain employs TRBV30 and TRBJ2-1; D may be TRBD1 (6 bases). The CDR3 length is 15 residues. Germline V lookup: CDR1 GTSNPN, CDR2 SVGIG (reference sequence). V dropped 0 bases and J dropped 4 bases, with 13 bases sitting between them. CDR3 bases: TGTGCCTGGAGTGTAGGGGCAGGGGAGTACAATGAGCAGTTCTTC. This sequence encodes CAWSVGAGEYNEQFF.

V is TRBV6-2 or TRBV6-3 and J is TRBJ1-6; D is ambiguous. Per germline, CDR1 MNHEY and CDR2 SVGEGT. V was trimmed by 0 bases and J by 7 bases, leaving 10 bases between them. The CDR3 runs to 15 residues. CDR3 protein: CASSYSRTGNSPLHF. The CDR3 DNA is TGTGCCAGCAGTTACTCGAGGACGGGAAATTCACCCCTCCACTTT.

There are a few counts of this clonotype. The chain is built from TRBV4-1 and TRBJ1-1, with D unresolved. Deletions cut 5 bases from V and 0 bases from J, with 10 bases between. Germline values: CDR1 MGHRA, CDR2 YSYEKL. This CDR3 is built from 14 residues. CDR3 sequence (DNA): TGCGCCAGCAGCGAAGGGCCGCTGAACACTGAAGCTTTCTTT. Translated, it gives CASSEGPLNTEAFF.

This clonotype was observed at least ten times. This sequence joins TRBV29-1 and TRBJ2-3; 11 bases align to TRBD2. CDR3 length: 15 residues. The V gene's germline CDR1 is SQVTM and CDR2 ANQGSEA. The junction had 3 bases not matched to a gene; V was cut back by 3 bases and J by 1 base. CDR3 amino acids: CSVDPLAGGTDTQYF. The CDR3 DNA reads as TGCAGCGTTGACCCACTAGCGGGAGGCACAGATACGCAGTATTTT.

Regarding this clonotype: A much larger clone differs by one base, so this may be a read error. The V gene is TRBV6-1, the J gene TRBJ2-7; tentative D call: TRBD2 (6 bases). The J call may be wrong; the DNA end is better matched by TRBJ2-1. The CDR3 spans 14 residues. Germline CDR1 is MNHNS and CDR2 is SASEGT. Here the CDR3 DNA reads TGTGCCAGCAGGGAGGGCGGCGGTTCCTACGAGCAGTTCTTC. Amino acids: CASREGGGSYEQFF.

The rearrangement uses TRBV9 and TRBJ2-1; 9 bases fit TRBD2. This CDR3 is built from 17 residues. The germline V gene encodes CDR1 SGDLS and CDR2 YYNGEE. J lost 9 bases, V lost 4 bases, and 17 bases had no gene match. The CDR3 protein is CASSTPRLAGESSEQFF. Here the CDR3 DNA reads TGTGCCAGCAGCACCCCCCGGTTAGCGGGAGAATCTAGTGAGCAGTTCTTC.

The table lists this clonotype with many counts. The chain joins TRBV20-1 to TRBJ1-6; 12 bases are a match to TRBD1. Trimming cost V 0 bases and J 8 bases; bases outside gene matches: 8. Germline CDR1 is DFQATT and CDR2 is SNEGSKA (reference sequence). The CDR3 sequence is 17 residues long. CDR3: CSARDLGQGARDSPLHF. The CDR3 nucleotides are TGCAGTGCTAGAGACTTGGGACAGGGGGCCCGGGATTCACCCCTCCACTTT.

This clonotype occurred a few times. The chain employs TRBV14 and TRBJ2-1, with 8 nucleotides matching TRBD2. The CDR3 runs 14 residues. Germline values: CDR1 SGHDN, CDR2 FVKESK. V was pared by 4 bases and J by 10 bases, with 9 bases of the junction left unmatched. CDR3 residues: CASSRTSWVGEQFF. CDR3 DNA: TGTGCCAGCAGCCGGACTAGCTGGGTTGGGGAGCAGTTCTTC.

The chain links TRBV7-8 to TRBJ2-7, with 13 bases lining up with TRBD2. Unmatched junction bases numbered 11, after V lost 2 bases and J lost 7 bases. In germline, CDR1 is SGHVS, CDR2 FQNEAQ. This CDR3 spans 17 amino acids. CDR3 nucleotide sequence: TGTGCCAGCAGCTTATCGGGGGGACTAGCGGGAACCAGGGAGCAGTACTTC. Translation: CASSLSGGLAGTREQYF.

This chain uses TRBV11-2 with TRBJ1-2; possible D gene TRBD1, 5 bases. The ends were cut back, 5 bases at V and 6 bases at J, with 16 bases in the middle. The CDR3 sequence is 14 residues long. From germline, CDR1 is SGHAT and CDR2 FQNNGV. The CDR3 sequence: CASSPIRDSDGYTF. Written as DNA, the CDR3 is TGTGCCAGCAGCCCTATCCGGGACTCAGATGGCTACACCTTC.

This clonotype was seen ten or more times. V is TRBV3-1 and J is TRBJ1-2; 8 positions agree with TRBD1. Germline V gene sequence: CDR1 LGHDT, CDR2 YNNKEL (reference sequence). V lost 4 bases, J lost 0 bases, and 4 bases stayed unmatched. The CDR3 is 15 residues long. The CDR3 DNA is TGTGCCAGCAGCCCGACGACAGGGGCTAACTATGGCTACACCTTC. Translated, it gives CASSPTTGANYGYTF.

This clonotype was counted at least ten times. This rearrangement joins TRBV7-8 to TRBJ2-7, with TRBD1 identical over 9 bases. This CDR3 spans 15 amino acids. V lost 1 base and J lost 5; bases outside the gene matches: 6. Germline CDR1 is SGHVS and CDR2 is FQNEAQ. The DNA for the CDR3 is TGTGCCAGCAGCTTAGAGGGGACAGGGTTCAACGAGCAGTACTTC. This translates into CASSLEGTGFNEQYF.

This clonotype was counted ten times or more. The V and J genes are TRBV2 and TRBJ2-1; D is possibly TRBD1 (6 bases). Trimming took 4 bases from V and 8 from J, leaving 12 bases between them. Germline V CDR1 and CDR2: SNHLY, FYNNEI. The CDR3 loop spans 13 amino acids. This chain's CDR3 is CASSAQGLDEQFF. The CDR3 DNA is TGTGCCAGCAGTGCTCAGGGGCTTGATGAGCAGTTCTTC.

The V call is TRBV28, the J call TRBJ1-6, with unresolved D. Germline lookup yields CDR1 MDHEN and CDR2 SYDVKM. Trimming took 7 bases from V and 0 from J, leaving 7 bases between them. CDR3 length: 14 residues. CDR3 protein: CASIESSYNSPLHF. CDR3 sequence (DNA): TGTGCCAGCATAGAAAGCTCCTATAATTCACCCCTCCACTTT.

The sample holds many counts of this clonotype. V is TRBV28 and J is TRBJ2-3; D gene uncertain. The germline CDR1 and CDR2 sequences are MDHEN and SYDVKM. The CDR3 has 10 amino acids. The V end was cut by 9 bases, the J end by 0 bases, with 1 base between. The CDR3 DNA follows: TGTGCCAGTAGCACAGATACGCAGTATTTT. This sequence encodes CASSTDTQYF.

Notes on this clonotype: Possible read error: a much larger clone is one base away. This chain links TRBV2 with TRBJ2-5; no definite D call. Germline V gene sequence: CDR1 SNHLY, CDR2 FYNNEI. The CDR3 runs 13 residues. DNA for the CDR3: TGTGCCAGCAGTGGCGAATACCAAGAGACCCGGTACTTC. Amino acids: CASSGEYQETRYF.

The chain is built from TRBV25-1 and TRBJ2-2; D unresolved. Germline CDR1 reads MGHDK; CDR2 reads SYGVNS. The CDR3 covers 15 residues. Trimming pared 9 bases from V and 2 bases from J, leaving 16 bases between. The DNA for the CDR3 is TGTGCCAGGCAAAGGGTAGTGGATAACACCGGGGAGCTGTTTTTT. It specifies CARQRVVDNTGELFF.

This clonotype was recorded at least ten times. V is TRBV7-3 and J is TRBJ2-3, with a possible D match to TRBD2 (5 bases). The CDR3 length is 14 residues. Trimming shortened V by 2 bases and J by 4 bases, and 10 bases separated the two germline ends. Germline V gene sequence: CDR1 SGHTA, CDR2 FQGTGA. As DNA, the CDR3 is TGTGCCAGCAGCTTATCGACTATGGCAGATACGCAGTATTTT. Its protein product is CASSLSTMADTQYF.

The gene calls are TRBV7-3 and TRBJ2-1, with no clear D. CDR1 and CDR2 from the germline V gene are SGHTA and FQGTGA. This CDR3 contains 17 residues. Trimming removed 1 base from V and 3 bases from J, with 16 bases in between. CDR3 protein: CASSLNPRADGYNEQFF. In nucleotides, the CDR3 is TGTGCCAGCAGCTTAAACCCGCGTGCCGACGGCTACAATGAGCAGTTCTTC.

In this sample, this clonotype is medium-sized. CDR3 nucleotide sequence: TGTGCCAGCTCACCAGCAGGAGCGGGAGTACTGTACGAGCAGTACTTC. This sequence encodes CASSPAGAGVLYEQYF. The chain has TRBV18 and TRBJ2-7, with TRBD2 identical over 8 bases. CDR1 and CDR2 (germline): KGHSH, LQKENI. The length of the CDR3 is 16 residues. V lost 2 bases to trimming and J lost 4 bases; unmatched junction nucleotides: 10. The whole variable domain, filled in from reference TRBV18 and TRBJ2-7, reads NAGVMQNPRHLVRRRGQEARLRCSPMKGHSHVYWYRQLPEEGLKFMVYLQKENIIDESGMPKERFSAEFPKEGPSILRIQQVVRGDSAAYFCASSPAGAGVLYEQYFGPGTRLTVT.

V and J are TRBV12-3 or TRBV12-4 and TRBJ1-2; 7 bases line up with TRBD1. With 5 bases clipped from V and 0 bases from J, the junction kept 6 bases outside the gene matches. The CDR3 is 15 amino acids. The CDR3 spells CASSHGTVANYGYTF. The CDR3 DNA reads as TGTGCCAGCAGTCACGGGACAGTCGCTAACTATGGCTACACCTTC.

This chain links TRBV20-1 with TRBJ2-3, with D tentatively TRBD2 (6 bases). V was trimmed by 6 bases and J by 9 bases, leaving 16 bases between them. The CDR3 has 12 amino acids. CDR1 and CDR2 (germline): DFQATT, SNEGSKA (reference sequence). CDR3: CSAGDSPGTQYF. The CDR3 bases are TGCAGTGCCGGGGACTCCCCAGGAACGCAGTATTTT.

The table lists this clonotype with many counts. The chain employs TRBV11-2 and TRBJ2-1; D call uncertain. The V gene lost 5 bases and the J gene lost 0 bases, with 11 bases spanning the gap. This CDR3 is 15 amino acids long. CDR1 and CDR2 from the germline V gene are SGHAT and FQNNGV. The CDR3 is CASSLEQSSYNEQFF. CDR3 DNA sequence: TGTGCCAGCAGCCTCGAACAGAGCTCCTACAATGAGCAGTTCTTC.

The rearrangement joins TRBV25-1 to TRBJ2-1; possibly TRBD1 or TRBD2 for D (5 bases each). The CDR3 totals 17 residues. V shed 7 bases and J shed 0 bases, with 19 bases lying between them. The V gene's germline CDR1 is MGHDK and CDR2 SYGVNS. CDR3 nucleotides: TGTGCCAGCACCAGCGTCCAGGCAGGGAGCTCCTACAATGAGCAGTTCTTC. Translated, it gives CASTSVQAGSSYNEQFF.

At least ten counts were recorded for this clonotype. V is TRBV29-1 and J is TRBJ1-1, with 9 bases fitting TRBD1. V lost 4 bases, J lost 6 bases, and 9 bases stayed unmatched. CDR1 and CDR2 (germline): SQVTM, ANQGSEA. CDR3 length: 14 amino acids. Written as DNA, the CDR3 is TGCAGCGTTGGGTACAGGGGGCGCGAAGCTGAAGCTTTCTTT. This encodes CSVGYRGREAEAFF.

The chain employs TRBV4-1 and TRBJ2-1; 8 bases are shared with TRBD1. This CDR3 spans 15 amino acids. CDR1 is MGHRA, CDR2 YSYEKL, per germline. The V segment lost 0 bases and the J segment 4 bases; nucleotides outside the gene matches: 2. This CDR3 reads CASSQDRGPYNEQFF. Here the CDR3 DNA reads TGCGCCAGCAGCCAAGACAGGGGGCCTTACAATGAGCAGTTCTTC.

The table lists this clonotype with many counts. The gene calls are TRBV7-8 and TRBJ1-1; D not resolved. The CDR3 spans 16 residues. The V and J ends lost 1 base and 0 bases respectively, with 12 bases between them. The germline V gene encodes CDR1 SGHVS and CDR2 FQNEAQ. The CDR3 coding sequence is TGTGCCAGCAGCTTAGAAGGTTTAGGGTTGAACACTGAAGCTTTCTTT. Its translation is CASSLEGLGLNTEAFF.

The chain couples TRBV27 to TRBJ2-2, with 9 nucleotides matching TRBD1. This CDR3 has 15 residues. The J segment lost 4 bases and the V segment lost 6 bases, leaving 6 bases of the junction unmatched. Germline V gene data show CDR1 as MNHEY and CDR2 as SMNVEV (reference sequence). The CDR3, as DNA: TGTGCCAGCAGCTTCTGGACAGGGGCCACCGGGGAGCTGTTTTTT. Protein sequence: CASSFWTGATGELFF.

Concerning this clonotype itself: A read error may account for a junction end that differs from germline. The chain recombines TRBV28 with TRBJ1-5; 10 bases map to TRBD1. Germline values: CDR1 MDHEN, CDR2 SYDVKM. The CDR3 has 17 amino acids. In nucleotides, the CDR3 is TGTCCCAGCAGTTTGGGACAGGGGCGGGCTAGCAATCAGCCCCAGCATTTT. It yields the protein CPSSLGQGRASNQPQHF. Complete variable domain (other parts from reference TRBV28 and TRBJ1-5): DVKVTQSSRYLVKRTGEKVFLECVQDMDHENMFWYRQDPGLGLRLIYFSYDVKMKEKGDIPEGYSVSREKKERFSLILESASTNQTSMYLCPSSLGQGRASNQPQHFGDGTRLSIL.

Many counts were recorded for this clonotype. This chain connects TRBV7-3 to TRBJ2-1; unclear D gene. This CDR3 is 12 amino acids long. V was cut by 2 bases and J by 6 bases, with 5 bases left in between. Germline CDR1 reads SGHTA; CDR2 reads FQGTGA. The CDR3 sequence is CASSLGTNEQFF. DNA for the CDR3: TGTGCCAGCAGCTTAGGCACCAATGAGCAGTTCTTC.